This T cell receptor beta chain was captured by sequencing in a study of identical twins. CDR1 is LGHNA, CDR2 YSLEER, per germline. V trimming: 4 bases; J trimming: 4 bases; junction bases outside the gene matches: 3. The CDR3 runs to 14 residues. Each CDR3 protein is one row after TCRdb ran MiXCR on the 5' RACE reads. Of 270,000 or so distinct CDR3 sequences in the sample, roughly 8% were seen once. The data were also submitted as part of a second study, on yellow fever vaccine responses in identical twins.

The chain combines TRBV4-3 with TRBJ2-4; 8 bases fit TRBD1. Sequencing was carried out using CD8+ T cells sorted from blood. The sequence came from a woman under 30 in good health. CDR3 bases: TGCGCCAGCAGCCCGACAGGGGAAAAAAACATTCAGTACTTC. Residues: CASSPTGEKNIQYF.